This TCR beta chain was profiled in a study of control samples from healthy donors and cancer patients. Germline CDR1 SGHRS, CDR2 YFSETQ. Deletions cut 1 base from V and 3 bases from J, with 10 bases between. The CDR3 spans 14 residues. Measured with immunoSEQ multiplex PCR; TCRdb has only the in-frame clones, and not every one. The data hold about 170,000 clones, with over 85% observed a single time. The V and J genes are TRBV5-1 and TRBJ1-1, with a tentative D call TRBD1 (5 bases). The sequenced material came from blood. The receptor was isolated from a woman aged 55-70 years in good health. The CDR3 DNA is TGCGCCAGCAGCTTGAGAGGGGTTGACACTGAAGCTTTCTTT. Amino acid sequence: CASSLRGVDTEAFF.